In this sample, the clone carrying this T cell receptor beta chain turned up a few times. Its antigen remains unidentified. J lost 7 bases, V lost 1 base, and 12 bases had no gene match. The germline V gene has CDR1 SGHTA and CDR2 FQGNSA. CDR3 size: 17 residues. The entry originates in a study of blood T cells in healthy people across ages. Study results and limitations: Conclusively comparing naive with antigen-experienced cells was impossible with unsorted PBMCs.

A second about 7 to 12 cycle PCR used barcoded and J-beta primers. MiXCR was run by TCRdb on the 5' RACE reads, yielding one entry per CDR3 protein. The table lists about 1,500,000 distinct CDR3 sequences, roughly 27% of them singletons. The sequence derives from a woman aged 30 to 39 in good health. The gene calls are TRBV7-2 and TRBJ2-1; TRBD2 matches at 8 bases. The sequencing sample was made of blood. The CDR3 spells CASSLVPLAALFNEQFF. The DNA of the CDR3 is TGTGCCAGCAGCTTAGTCCCACTAGCGGCCTTATTTAATGAGCAGTTCTTC.